Listed below are T cell receptor beta chains from one sample, sequenced in a study of blood T cell repertoires in COVID-19. Here immunoSEQ multiplex PCR was the method, and the copy in TCRdb shows in-frame clones only, minus some. This table holds about 210,000 clones, roughly 84% found once. Sequencing input: peripheral blood. The receptor set was obtained from a man aged 45-60 years with active or convalescent COVID-19. CDR3s include the opening cysteine and the closing phenylalanine or tryptophan. The D gene is left open where the match is weak. Only some rows state a clone size, as once, few, many or a class for expanded clones.

>TRBJ2-1|TRBV7-2|13|.|.
TGTGCCAGCAGCTTATTGGGGGGGCCTGAGCAGTTCTTC
CASSLLGGPEQFF
>TRBJ1-2|TRBV5-1|15|.|.
TGCGCCAGCAGCAGGGGACATGGCGTGAACTATGGCTACACCTTC
CASSRGHGVNYGYTF
>TRBJ1-3|TRBV5-1|16|TRBD1|.
TGCGCCAGCAGCTTCACAGGGGGAGCTGCTGGAAACACCATATATTTT
CASSFTGGAAGNTIYF
>TRBJ1-2|TRBV7-9|12|.|.
TGTGCCAGCAGCTTTTCGAGCCCGGGCTACACCTTC
CASSFSSPGYTF
>TRBJ1-2|TRBV28|12|TRBD1|.
TGTGCCAGCAGATCGACAGGGGATGGCTACACCTTC
CASRSTGDGYTF
>TRBJ1-3|TRBV7-2|16|.|.
TGTGCCAGCAGCTTACTTGGCCTCCGCTCTGGAAACACCATATATTTT
CASSLLGLRSGNTIYF
>TRBJ2-3|TRBV11-2|16|TRBD2|.
TGTGCCAGCAGCTCAGGGACTAGCGCGAGCATAGATACGCAGTATTTT
CASSSGTSASIDTQYF
>TRBJ2-4|TRBV28|16|.|.
TGTGCCAGCAGTTCCCAGGGGCCCAGGGCCAAAAACATTCAGTACTTC
CASSSQGPRAKNIQYF
>TRBJ2-7|TRBV3-1/TRBV3-2|16|TRBD2|few
TGTGCCAGCAGCCAACTTAGATCGGGACTAGCGAACGAGCAGTACTTC
CASSQLRSGLANEQYF
>TRBJ1-2|TRBV18|15|TRBD1|.
TGTGCCAGCTCACTCGGGACAGTCCCCATCTATGGCTACACCTTC
CASSLGTVPIYGYTF
>TRBJ1-1|TRBV5-1|13|.|.
TGCGCCAGCAGCCCCCAGGGTGTTTCCGAAGCTTTCTTT
CASSPQGVSEAFF
>TRBJ2-3|TRBV5-1|15|TRBD2|.
TGCGCCAGCAGGACTAGCGGGGCACTCACGGATACGCAGTATTTT
CASRTSGALTDTQYF
>TRBJ1-1|TRBV7-2|15|.|.
TGTGCCAGCAGCAAGGACAGCCCGGGGTTCACTGAAGCTTTCTTT
CASSKDSPGFTEAFF
>TRBJ2-2|TRBV4-2|17|TRBD2|.
TGTGCCAGCAGCCCCTGGACTAGCGGGGGCCCCACCGGGGAGCTGTTTTTT
CASSPWTSGGPTGELFF
>TRBJ1-2|TRBV28|14|TRBD1|.
TGTGCCAGCAGTGCCCCCGGGACAGGGGGCAGCTACACCTTC
CASSAPGTGGSYTF
>TRBJ1-2|TRBV7-3|13|.|.
TGTGCCAGCAGCTTAGGTTTTGGCACAGGCTACACCTTC
CASSLGFGTGYTF
>TRBJ2-5|TRBV5-1|15|TRBD1|.
TGCGCCAGCAGCCCCAGGACAGGGCGTCAAGAGACCCAGTACTTC
CASSPRTGRQETQYF
>TRBJ2-7|TRBV5-6|13|.|.
TGTGCCAGCAGCTTGGATATAGTCTACGAGCAGTACTTC
CASSLDIVYEQYF
>TRBJ2-1|TRBV5-5|18|.|.
TGTGCCAGCAGCTTGTCCAGAGGGCTTTTGCCCTCCTACAATGAGCAGTTCTTC
CASSLSRGLLPSYNEQFF
>TRBJ2-7|TRBV4-1|13|.|.
TGCGCCAGCAGTCTAGGGCAGGGCTACGAGCAGTACTTC
CASSLGQGYEQYF
>TRBJ1-5|TRBV2|15|.|once
TGTGCCAGCAGTAGGGGTGGGTATAGCAATCAGCCCCAGCATTTT
CASSRGGYSNQPQHF
>TRBJ1-1|TRBV7-2|13|.|.
TGTGCCAGCAGCTTGCAGGGGAGCACTGAAGCTTTCTTT
CASSLQGSTEAFF
>TRBJ1-1|TRBV9|14|.|.
TGTGCCAGCAACGAGGGGGGGATGAACACTGAAGCTTTCTTT
CASNEGGMNTEAFF
>TRBJ1-1|TRBV7-3|15|.|few
TGTGCCAGCAGCTTAAGACGGGGAATGAACACTGAAGCTTTCTTT
CASSLRRGMNTEAFF
>TRBJ2-5|TRBV5-6|16|TRBD1|.
TGTGCCAGCAGCTGGGAAGATATGGACAGGGACCAGACCCAGTACTTC
CASSWEDMDRDQTQYF
>TRBJ1-2|TRBV18|14|TRBD1|.
TGTGCCAGCTCCCCTGGACAGGGGAGAGGTGGCTACACCTTC
CASSPGQGRGGYTF
>TRBJ1-2|TRBV25-1|13|TRBD1|.
TGTGCCAGCACCCCCCTACAGGGGATTGGCTACACCTTC
CASTPLQGIGYTF
>TRBJ1-2|TRBV28|15|.|.
TGTGCCAGCAGTTTAGGGGCGCAAATAGTCTATGGCTACACCTTC
CASSLGAQIVYGYTF
>TRBJ1-3|TRBV7-2|15|.|medium-sized
TGTGCCAGCAGCTTAGACAGGTTGACTGGAAACACCATATATTTT
CASSLDRLTGNTIYF
>TRBJ1-3|TRBV7-9|16|.|.
TGTGCCAGCAGCTTAGCGTGGGCACACTCTGGAAACACCATATATTTT
CASSLAWAHSGNTIYF
>TRBJ1-4|TRBV15|14|TRBD1|once
TGTGCCACCAGCAGGGACAGGGCTAATGAAAAACTGTTTTTT
CATSRDRANEKLFF
>TRBJ1-6|TRBV19|14|.|.
TGTGCCAGTAGTGTCAGGGGAGTGGATTCACCCCTCCACTTT
CASSVRGVDSPLHF
>TRBJ2-4|TRBV7-9|15|TRBD1|.
TGTGCCAGCAGCTTAACACAGGGGGTCAAAAACATTCAGTACTTC
CASSLTQGVKNIQYF
>TRBJ1-6|TRBV6-5|14|.|.
TGTGCCAGCAATTGGGGGGGGCGAGATTCACCCCTCCACTTT
CASNWGGRDSPLHF
>TRBJ2-1|TRBV7-9|19|TRBD2|.
TGTGCCAGCAGTCCGGGACTAGCGGGAGGGAGGGGCTCCTACAATGAGCAGTTCTTC
CASSPGLAGGRGSYNEQFF
>TRBJ2-2|TRBV4-1|18|TRBD2|.
TGCGCCAGCAGCCAAATGATAGCGGGGGGCTCTAACACCGGGGAGCTGTTTTTT
CASSQMIAGGSNTGELFF
>TRBJ2-3|TRBV27|18|TRBD2|.
TGTGCCAGCAGTTCCAACGGACTAGCGGGGGGATTCACAGATACGCAGTATTTT
CASSSNGLAGGFTDTQYF
>TRBJ1-6|TRBV5-1|16|TRBD1|few
TGCGCCAGCAGCTCGGGAGGGACAGCGTATAATTCACCCCTCCACTTT
CASSSGGTAYNSPLHF
>TRBJ2-1|TRBV11-2|15|.|.
TGTGCCAGCAGCTTAGGTGGGGGGACCTACAATGAGCAGTTCTTC
CASSLGGGTYNEQFF
>TRBJ2-7|TRBV28|13|.|.
TGTGCCAGCAGTTTAGTGGCATCCTACGAGCAGTACTTC
CASSLVASYEQYF
>TRBJ1-4|TRBV4-1|17|TRBD1|.
TGCGCCAGCAGCCACACGCTTGTGAGGGGGCGAGATGAAAAACTGTTTTTT
CASSHTLVRGRDEKLFF
>TRBJ2-3|TRBV11-2|17|TRBD2|.
TGTGCCAGCAGCTTACCCCCGACTAGCGGGGGCACAGATACGCAGTATTTT
CASSLPPTSGGTDTQYF
>TRBJ2-1|TRBV19|13|TRBD2|.
TGTGCCAGTAGTATAGGTGGCGGGGGGGAGCAGTTCTTC
CASSIGGGGEQFF
>TRBJ1-5|TRBV19|15|.|few
TGTGCCAGTAGTATAGTGGGCAGTAGCAATCAGCCCCAGCATTTT
CASSIVGSSNQPQHF
>TRBJ2-3|TRBV28|14|.|.
TGTGCCAGCAGTTTATGGAGGGGAGGAGATACGCAGTATTTT
CASSLWRGGDTQYF
>TRBJ1-2|TRBV5-6|12|.|.
TGTGCCAGCAGCTTAGGGGACTATGGCTACACCTTC
CASSLGDYGYTF
>TRBJ1-1|TRBV11-2|15|TRBD1|few
TGTGCCAGCAGCTCCTACAGGGGGCAGAACACTGAAGCTTTCTTT
CASSSYRGQNTEAFF
>TRBJ2-5|TRBV7-6|20|TRBD2|.
TGTGCCAGCAGCTTAGCGTTGCGGACTAGCGGGGAGCTCCGGGGGGAGACCCAGTACTTC
CASSLALRTSGELRGETQYF
>TRBJ2-3|TRBV5-6|16|.|once
TGTGCCAGCAGCTGGGCGGGCCTTTATAGCACAGATACGCAGTATTTT
CASSWAGLYSTDTQYF
>TRBJ1-1|TRBV28|11|.|once
TGTGCCAGCAGTTTAAGCGGTGAAGCTTTCTTT
CASSLSGEAFF
>TRBJ2-3|TRBV5-1|15|TRBD2|once
TGCGCCAGCAGCTTGGAGCGGGGGAGCACAGATACGCAGTATTTT
CASSLERGSTDTQYF
>TRBJ2-3|TRBV2|12|.|.
TGTGCCACTGGGAGGGGGGAAGATACGCAGTATTTT
CATGRGEDTQYF
>TRBJ1-2|TRBV5-1|14|TRBD1|.
TGCGCCAGCAGCTTACTAGACAGGGTGGGCGGCTACACCTTC
CASSLLDRVGGYTF
>TRBJ1-2|TRBV5-4|14|TRBD1|.
TGTGCCAGCAGCTTGGACAGGGGACACTATGGCTACACCTTC
CASSLDRGHYGYTF
>TRBJ1-5|TRBV2|14|.|.
TGTGCCAGCAGTGGTACAGCCTTTTATCAGCCCCAGCATTTT
CASSGTAFYQPQHF